This TCR beta chain derives from a study of T cell responses to AZD1222 COVID-19 vaccine. Study-level background: Second doses that came at about 4 or about 12 weeks were put together. Notes on the study in general: In a largely white British group with more females than males, clonal diversity was possibly underestimated. Compared with day 0, the breadth and depth of the Spike-specific TCR repertoire rose significantly after two doses of AZD1222. The number of AZD1222 recipients seropositive at baseline was only five or six.

Only in-frame clones appear in the TCRdb table, and some are missing; sequencing was by immunoSEQ multiplex PCR. Among approximately 130,000 clones listed, 92% were seen once. Germline CDR1 SNHLY, CDR2 FYNNEI. CDR3 size: 15 residues. V shed 3 bases and J 5 bases; nucleotides not matched to a gene: 1. Notes on this clone: The target antigen is unknown.

The chain links TRBV2 to TRBJ2-2, with 12 bases that match TRBD2. The sequence derives from an adult in good health. Material: peripheral blood, obtained on day 0 of AZD1222 vaccination. DNA of the CDR3: TGTGCCAGCAGTGATCTAGCGGGAGGGACCGGGGAGCTGTTTTTT. This translates into CASSDLAGGTGELFF.